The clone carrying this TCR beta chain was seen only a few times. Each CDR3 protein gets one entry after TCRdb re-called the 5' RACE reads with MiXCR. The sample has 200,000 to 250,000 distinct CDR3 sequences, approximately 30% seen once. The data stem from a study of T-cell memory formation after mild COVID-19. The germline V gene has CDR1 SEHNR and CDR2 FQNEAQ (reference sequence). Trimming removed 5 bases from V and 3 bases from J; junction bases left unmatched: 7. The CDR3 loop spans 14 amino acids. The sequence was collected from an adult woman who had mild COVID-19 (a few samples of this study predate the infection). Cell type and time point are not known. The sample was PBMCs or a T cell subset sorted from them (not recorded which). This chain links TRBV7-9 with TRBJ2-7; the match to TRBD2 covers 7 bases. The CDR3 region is CASSASTSSYEQYF. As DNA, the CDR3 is TGTGCCAGCAGCGCCTCGACTAGCAGCTACGAGCAGTACTTC.